This record covers a single TCR beta chain. The antigen remains unidentified. The germline V gene encodes CDR1 LGHNA and CDR2 YNFKEQ. V dropped 0 bases and J dropped 5 bases, with 22 bases sitting between them. The CDR3 has 18 residues. Using immunoSEQ multiplex PCR, the repertoire was profiled, and TCRdb retains in-frame clones only, with some absent. The table shows approximately 100,000 clones, with 90% occurring only once. The sample belongs to a study of T cell responses to AZD1222 COVID-19 vaccine. Study-level information: Second doses at about 4 or about 12 weeks were pooled. The study, taken as a whole, reports: The peak T cell response came first, and repertoires were sampled only after it. Among those given AZD1222, only six were seropositive at baseline. Females made up more of the donors, who were largely white British, and clonal diversity may have come out too low.

This receptor was obtained from an adult in good health. The chain couples TRBV4-2 to TRBJ1-2; D not certain. Sequenced material: peripheral blood, taken on day 0 of AZD1222 vaccination. This CDR3 reads CASSQERYTPVTAYGYTF. CDR3 nucleotides: TGTGCCAGCAGCCAAGAGAGATACACGCCCGTTACTGCTTATGGCTACACCTTC.